The clone carrying this T cell receptor (beta chain) came up a few times. V was shortened by 3 bases and J by 3 bases, with 16 bases between the two germline ends. This CDR3 comprises 15 residues. The germline V gene has CDR1 DFQATT and CDR2 SNEGSKA (reference sequence). TCRdb analysed the RT-PCR reads with MiXCR anew, one entry per CDR3 protein. This sample has about 680,000 distinct CDR3 sequences, with about 14% found just once. The rearrangement uses TRBV20-1 and TRBJ2-3; possibly TRBD2 for D (6 bases). This receptor was taken from a female donor in good health, serving as a healthy control. Material: memory CD4+ T cells from blood. Here the CDR3 reads CSASLRGLSTDTQYF. The CDR3 nucleotides are TGCAGTGCTAGTTTGCGGGGTTTATCAACAGATACGCAGTATTTT.